The rows below give T cell receptor beta chains drawn from one sample of a study of T cell responses to AZD1222 COVID-19 vaccine. Clones were sequenced by immunoSEQ multiplex PCR, and TCRdb holds only the in-frame ones, with some missing. This sample has 90,000 to 120,000 clones, with roughly 89% found just once. The sequencing here drew on peripheral blood, taken on day 0 of MenACWY control vaccination. The receptors here all came from an adult in good health. Both conserved end residues are trimmed from each CDR3. Each record gives: J gene, V gene, CDR3 protein.

j_call: TRBJ1-1
v_call: TRBV7-2
cdr3_aa: ASSLNQGSAEAF

j_call: TRBJ1-2
v_call: TRBV29-1
cdr3_aa: GGSANYGYT

j_call: TRBJ1-1
v_call: TRBV7-2
cdr3_aa: ASSAQTGPFTEAF

j_call: TRBJ2-1
v_call: TRBV27
cdr3_aa: ASSFSSGGAFNEQF

j_call: TRBJ2-1
v_call: TRBV7-3
cdr3_aa: ASSPSRADNEQF

j_call: TRBJ1-1
v_call: TRBV6-1
cdr3_aa: ASSEVLQGGTEAF

j_call: TRBJ1-6
v_call: TRBV2
cdr3_aa: ASSADSGSPLH

j_call: TRBJ1-3
v_call: TRBV7-3
cdr3_aa: ASSPSSGNTIY

j_call: TRBJ1-5
v_call: TRBV7-8
cdr3_aa: ASSLVRAVGNQPQH

j_call: TRBJ2-2
v_call: TRBV9
cdr3_aa: ASSVRTSGPGELF

j_call: TRBJ2-3
v_call: TRBV7-8
cdr3_aa: ASSPPSFTQY

j_call: TRBJ1-2
v_call: TRBV5-6
cdr3_aa: ASSLGPGALD

j_call: TRBJ2-7
v_call: TRBV5-4
cdr3_aa: ASSTGDRSREQY